These T cell receptor beta chains were read from a single sample in a study of regulatory T cells in long-lasting Graves disease. Via MiXCR, TCRdb re-called the multiplex PCR reads, giving one row per CDR3 protein. The table records about 530,000 distinct CDR3 sequences, about 15% of them present only once. This same sample was also part of a study on T cells in Graves' hyperthyroidism and ophthalmopathy.

The specimen comprised peripheral blood mononuclear cells (PBMCs), sampled at new diagnosis, from a patient treated with antithyroid drugs. Every receptor here comes from a woman aged 40 to 65 with Graves disease. Both conserved end residues are part of each CDR3. A D gene is named only where the DNA matches it firmly. Size tells how often a clone was seen (once, few, many) or the class of an expanded clone, and some rows leave it out.

V	D	size	J	length	CDR3	DNA
TRBV5-1	TRBD2	many	TRBJ2-1	14	CASSPGGPYNEQFF	TGCGCCAGCAGCCCGGGGGGGCCTTACAATGAGCAGTTCTTC
TRBV11-2	.	.	TRBJ1-5	15	CASSSGTSGNQPQHF	TGTGCCAGCAGCTCCGGGACATCCGGCAATCAGCCCCAGCATTTT
TRBV28	.	.	TRBJ1-5	14	CASSLSGFNQPQHF	TGTGCCAGCAGTTTATCCGGGTTCAATCAGCCCCAGCATTTT
TRBV12-3/TRBV12-4	TRBD2	.	TRBJ2-1	15	CASSLSSGDFYEQFF	TGTGCCAGCAGTTTATCTAGCGGGGATTTTTATGAGCAGTTCTTC
TRBV12-3/TRBV12-4	.	few	TRBJ2-1	11	CASSSVVEQFF	TGTGCCAGCAGTTCGGTGGTTGAGCAGTTCTTC
TRBV29-1	.	.	TRBJ2-7	13	CSAAGQTSGEQYF	TGCAGTGCCGCCGGGCAGACCTCCGGCGAGCAGTACTTC
TRBV20-1	.	few	TRBJ1-4	14	CSARDNRVWEKLFF	TGCAGTGCTAGAGATAACAGGGTGTGGGAAAAACTGTTTTTT
TRBV7-2	TRBD1	.	TRBJ1-5	15	CASSWGTGVGQPQHF	TGTGCCAGCAGCTGGGGCACAGGGGTTGGTCAGCCCCAGCATTTT
TRBV10-3	.	.	TRBJ1-1	13	CAIRAGGDTEAFF	TGTGCCATCAGGGCGGGCGGGGACACTGAAGCTTTCTTT
TRBV4-2	.	many	TRBJ2-5	13	CASSQGVGETQYF	TGTGCCAGCAGCCAAGGCGTAGGGGAGACCCAGTACTTC
TRBV20-1	.	once	TRBJ2-5	14	CSARDEAGRETQYF	TGCAGTGCTAGAGATGAGGCAGGAAGGGAGACCCAGTACTTC
TRBV3-1	TRBD2	.	TRBJ2-7	16	CASSQDPLAGGYEQYF	TGTGCCAGCAGCCAAGATCCGCTAGCGGGGGGCTACGAGCAGTACTTC
TRBV20-1	.	.	TRBJ1-2	17	CSAPHLAGQAFSGGYTF	TGCAGTGCCCCCCATTTAGCGGGGCAAGCATTCTCTGGTGGCTACACCTTC
TRBV30	.	many	TRBJ2-2	14	CAWSRLANTGELFF	TGTGCCTGGAGCCGCCTAGCGAACACCGGGGAGCTGTTTTTT
TRBV30	TRBD2	.	TRBJ2-7	13	CAWSAGGQGEQYF	TGTGCCTGGAGTGCGGGGGGGCAGGGCGAGCAGTACTTC
TRBV20-1	.	.	TRBJ2-5	14	CSARYTVPQETQYF	TGCAGTGCTAGATACACTGTCCCACAAGAGACCCAGTACTTC
TRBV3-1	TRBD1	many	TRBJ1-4	15	CASSPQGASNEKLFF	TGTGCCAGCAGCCCCCAGGGGGCCAGTAATGAAAAACTGTTTTTT
TRBV18	.	few	TRBJ2-2	13	CASSTTGSGELFF	TGTGCCAGCTCAACTACAGGGTCCGGGGAGCTGTTTTTT
TRBV3-1	.	.	TRBJ1-2	15	CASSPLTQSNYGYTF	TGTGCCAGCAGCCCATTGACACAGTCTAACTATGGCTACACCTTC
TRBV4-1	TRBD2	few	TRBJ2-4	16	CASSLFRGGGKNIQYF	TGCGCCAGCAGCCTGTTTCGGGGGGGCGGCAAAAACATTCAGTACTTC
TRBV5-1	TRBD1	many	TRBJ2-7	13	CASSRDRVNEQYF	TGCGCCAGCAGCAGGGACAGGGTTAACGAGCAGTACTTC
TRBV9	.	few	TRBJ2-2	14	CASSVEGMPGELFF	TGTGCCAGCAGCGTAGAAGGGATGCCCGGGGAGCTGTTTTTT
TRBV7-9	TRBD1	many	TRBJ1-1	14	CASRTGTGNTEAFF	TGTGCCAGCAGAACCGGGACAGGGAACACTGAAGCTTTCTTT
TRBV9	.	.	TRBJ1-1	15	CASSVAMGWNTEAFF	TGTGCCAGCAGCGTAGCAATGGGCTGGAACACTGAAGCTTTCTTT
TRBV6-5	.	many	TRBJ1-3	17	CASSYSKGGHSGNTIYF	TGTGCCAGCAGTTACTCGAAAGGCGGCCACTCTGGAAACACCATATATTTT
TRBV20-1	TRBD1	few	TRBJ2-1	13	CSADRGIDNEQFF	TGCAGCGCTGACAGGGGAATTGACAATGAGCAGTTCTTC
TRBV5-1	.	many	TRBJ2-3	11	CASRITDTQYF	TGCGCCAGCAGAATCACAGATACGCAGTATTTT
TRBV11-3	TRBD2	many	TRBJ2-3	15	CASSQRGGITDTQYF	TGTGCCAGCAGTCAGCGGGGGGGTATAACAGATACGCAGTATTTT
TRBV7-6	.	many	TRBJ2-7	13	CASSTRLAYEQYF	TGTGCCAGCAGCACGAGACTAGCCTACGAGCAGTACTTC
TRBV19	.	few	TRBJ1-3	14	CASSIPESGNTIYF	TGTGCCAGTAGTATCCCCGAGTCTGGAAACACCATATATTTT
TRBV12-3/TRBV12-4	TRBD1	many	TRBJ1-5	15	CASSFRTGNNQPQHF	TGTGCCAGCAGTTTTCGGACAGGGAACAATCAGCCCCAGCATTTT
TRBV2	.	many	TRBJ1-2	16	CASSFYLGTLNYGYTF	TGTGCCAGCAGTTTTTACCTCGGGACACTAAACTATGGCTACACCTTC
TRBV10-2	.	.	TRBJ2-2	11	CASSDAGELFF	TGCGCCAGCAGTGATGCCGGGGAGCTGTTTTTT
TRBV11-2	.	.	TRBJ1-2	13	CASNSQGNYGYTF	TGTGCCAGCAACTCCCAGGGGAACTATGGCTACACCTTC
TRBV5-1	TRBD2	many	TRBJ2-5	14	CASRSTSGVETQYF	TGCGCCAGCAGATCGACTAGCGGGGTGGAGACCCAGTACTTC
TRBV6-1	.	few	TRBJ1-5	16	CASTGRGMRAHQPQHF	TGTGCCAGCACGGGACGGGGAATGAGGGCACATCAGCCCCAGCATTTT
TRBV28	.	many	TRBJ2-7	13	CASSLLGAYEQYF	TGTGCCAGCAGCTTATTGGGGGCCTACGAGCAGTACTTC
TRBV7-8	.	many	TRBJ2-5	13	CASSLGVWETQYF	TGTGCCAGCAGCTTAGGGGTTTGGGAGACCCAGTACTTC
TRBV30	.	.	TRBJ1-5	13	CAWSLPGNQPQHF	TGTGCCTGGAGTCTCCCGGGCAATCAGCCCCAGCATTTT
TRBV7-8	.	many	TRBJ1-6	15	CASSLTTGSNSPLHF	TGTGCCAGCAGCCTAACGACAGGATCCAATTCACCCCTCCACTTT
TRBV20-1	.	.	TRBJ1-1	16	CSARVSYRVEGTEAFF	TGCAGTGCTAGAGTGTCGTACCGGGTCGAGGGCACTGAAGCTTTCTTT
TRBV10-3	.	.	TRBJ1-2	12	CAISEQGRGYTF	TGTGCCATCTCCGAGCAGGGACGTGGCTACACCTTC
TRBV20-1	TRBD2	many	TRBJ2-5	16	CSAPRGGGGAQETQYF	TGCAGTGCCCCGAGAGGTGGCGGGGGGGCGCAAGAGACCCAGTACTTC
TRBV28	.	many	TRBJ1-6	13	CASSFGKGSPLHF	TGTGCCAGCAGTTTCGGGAAGGGATCACCCCTCCACTTT
TRBV20-1	.	many	TRBJ2-7	13	CSAPGEGPREQYF	TGCAGTGCGCCCGGAGAGGGGCCGCGAGAGCAGTACTTC
TRBV2	.	many	TRBJ2-7	16	CASSPGQTLGAYEQYF	TGTGCCAGCAGTCCGGGCCAAACTCTGGGCGCCTACGAGCAGTACTTC